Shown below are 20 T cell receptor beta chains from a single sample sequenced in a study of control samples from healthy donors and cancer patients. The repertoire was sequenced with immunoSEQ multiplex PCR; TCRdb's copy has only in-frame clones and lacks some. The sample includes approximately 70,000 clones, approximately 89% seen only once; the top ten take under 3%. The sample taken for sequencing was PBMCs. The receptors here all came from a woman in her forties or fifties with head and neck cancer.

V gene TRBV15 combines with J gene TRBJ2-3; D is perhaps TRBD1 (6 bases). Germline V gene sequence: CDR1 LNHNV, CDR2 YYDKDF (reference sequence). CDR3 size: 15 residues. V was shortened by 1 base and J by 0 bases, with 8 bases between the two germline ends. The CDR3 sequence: CATSRARGSTDTQYF. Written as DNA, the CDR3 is TGTGCCACCAGCAGAGCCAGGGGAAGCACAGATACGCAGTATTTT. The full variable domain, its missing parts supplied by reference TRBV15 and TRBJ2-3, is DAMVIQNPRYQVTQFGKPVTLSCSQTLNHNVMYWYQQKSSQAPKLLFHYYDKDFNNEADTPDNFQSRRPNTSFCFLDIRSPGLGDTAMYLCATSRARGSTDTQYFGPGTRLTVL.

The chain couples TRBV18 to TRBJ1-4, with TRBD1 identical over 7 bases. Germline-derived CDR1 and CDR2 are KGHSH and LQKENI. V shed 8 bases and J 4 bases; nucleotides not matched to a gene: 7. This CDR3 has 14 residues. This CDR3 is CASQTGQNNEKLFF. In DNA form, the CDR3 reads TGTGCCAGCCAAACGGGACAGAATAATGAAAAACTGTTTTTT. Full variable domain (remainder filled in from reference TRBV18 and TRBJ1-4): NAGVMQNPRHLVRRRGQEARLRCSPMKGHSHVYWYRQLPEEGLKFMVYLQKENIIDESGMPKERFSAEFPKEGPSILRIQQVVRGDSAAYFCASQTGQNNEKLFFGSGTQLSVL.

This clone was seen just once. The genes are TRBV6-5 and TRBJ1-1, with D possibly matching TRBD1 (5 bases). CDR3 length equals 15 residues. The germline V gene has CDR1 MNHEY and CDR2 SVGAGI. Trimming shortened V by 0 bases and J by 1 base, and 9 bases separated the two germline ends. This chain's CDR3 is CASSYSAGTNTEAFF. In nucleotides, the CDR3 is TGTGCCAGCAGTTACTCAGCTGGGACGAACACTGAAGCTTTCTTT.

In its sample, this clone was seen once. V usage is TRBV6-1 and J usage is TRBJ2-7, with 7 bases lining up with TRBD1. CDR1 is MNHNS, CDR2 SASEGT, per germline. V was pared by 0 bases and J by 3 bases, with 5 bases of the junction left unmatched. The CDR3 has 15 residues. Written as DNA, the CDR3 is TGTGCCAGCAGTGAAGCGCCCGGACAGGTCTACGAGCAGTACTTC. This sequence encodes CASSEAPGQVYEQYF.

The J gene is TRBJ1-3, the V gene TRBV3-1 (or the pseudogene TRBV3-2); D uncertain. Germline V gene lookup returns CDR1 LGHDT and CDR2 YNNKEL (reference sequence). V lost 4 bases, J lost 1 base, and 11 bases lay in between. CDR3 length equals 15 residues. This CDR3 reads CASSPNGGSGNTIYF. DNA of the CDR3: TGTGCCAGCAGCCCTAACGGAGGATCTGGAAACACCATATATTTT.

This chain's CDR3 is CASSEGQGYTDTQYF. The CDR3 DNA is TGTGCCAGCAGCGAGGGACAGGGCTACACAGATACGCAGTATTTT. This sequence joins TRBV9 and TRBJ2-3, with 9 bases lining up with TRBD1. The V gene end was trimmed by 3 bases and the J gene end by 2 bases; junction bases not matched to a gene: 4. CDR1 and CDR2 (germline): SGDLS, YYNGEE. The CDR3 totals 15 residues.

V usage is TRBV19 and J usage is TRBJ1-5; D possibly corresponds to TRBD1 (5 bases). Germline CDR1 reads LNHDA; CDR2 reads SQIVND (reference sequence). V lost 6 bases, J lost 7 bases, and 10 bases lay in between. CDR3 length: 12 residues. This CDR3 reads CASRTGSQPQHF. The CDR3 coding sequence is TGTGCCAGTAGAACAGGTTCGCAGCCCCAGCATTTT.

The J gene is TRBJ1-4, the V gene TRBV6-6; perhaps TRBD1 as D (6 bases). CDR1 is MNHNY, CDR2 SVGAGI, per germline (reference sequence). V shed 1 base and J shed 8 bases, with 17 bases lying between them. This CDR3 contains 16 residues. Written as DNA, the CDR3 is TGTGCCAGCAGTTACTGGGGGGCGGATAGTGGAGAAAAACTGTTTTTT. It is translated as CASSYWGADSGEKLFF.

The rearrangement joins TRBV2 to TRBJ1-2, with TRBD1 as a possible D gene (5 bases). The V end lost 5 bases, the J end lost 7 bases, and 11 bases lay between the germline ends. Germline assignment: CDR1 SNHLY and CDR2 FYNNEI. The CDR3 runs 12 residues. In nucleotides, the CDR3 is TGTGCCAGCAGTCCGCAGGGTAGTGGCTACACCTTC. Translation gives CASSPQGSGYTF.

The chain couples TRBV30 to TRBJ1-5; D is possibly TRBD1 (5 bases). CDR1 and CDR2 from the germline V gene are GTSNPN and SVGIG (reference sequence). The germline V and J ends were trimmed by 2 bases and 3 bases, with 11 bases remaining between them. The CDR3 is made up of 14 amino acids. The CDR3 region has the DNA TGTGCCTGGAGTCCAGGGTCCCCCAATCAGCCCCAGCATTTT. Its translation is CAWSPGSPNQPQHF.

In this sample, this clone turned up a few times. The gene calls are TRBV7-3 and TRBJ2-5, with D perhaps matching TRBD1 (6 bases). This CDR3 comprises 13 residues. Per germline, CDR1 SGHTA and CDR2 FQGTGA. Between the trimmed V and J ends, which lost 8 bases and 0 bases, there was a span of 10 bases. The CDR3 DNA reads TGTGCCAGCTCAAGGGGGAACCAAGAGACCCAGTACTTC. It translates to CASSRGNQETQYF.

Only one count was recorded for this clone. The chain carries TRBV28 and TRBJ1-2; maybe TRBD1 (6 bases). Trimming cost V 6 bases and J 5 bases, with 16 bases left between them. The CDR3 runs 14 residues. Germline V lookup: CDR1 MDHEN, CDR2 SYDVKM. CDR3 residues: CASRVGAGPYGYTF. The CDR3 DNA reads TGTGCCAGCAGGGTGGGGGCAGGGCCTTATGGCTACACCTTC.

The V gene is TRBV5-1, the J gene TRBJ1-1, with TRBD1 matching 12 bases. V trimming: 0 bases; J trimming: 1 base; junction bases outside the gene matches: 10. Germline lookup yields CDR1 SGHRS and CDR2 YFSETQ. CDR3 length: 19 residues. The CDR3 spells CASSLGGSGTGGWNTEAFF. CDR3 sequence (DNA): TGCGCCAGCAGCTTGGGCGGGTCTGGGACAGGGGGCTGGAACACTGAAGCTTTCTTT.

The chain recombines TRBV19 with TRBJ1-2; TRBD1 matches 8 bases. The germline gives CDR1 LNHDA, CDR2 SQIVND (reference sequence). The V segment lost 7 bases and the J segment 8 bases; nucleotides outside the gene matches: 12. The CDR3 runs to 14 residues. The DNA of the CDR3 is TGTGCCAGTACCCTTGACAGGGGTCTTCGCGGCTACACCTTC. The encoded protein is CASTLDRGLRGYTF. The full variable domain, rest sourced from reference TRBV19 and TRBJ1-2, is DGGITQSPKYLFRKEGQNVTLSCEQNLNHDAMYWYRQDPGQGLRLIYYSQIVNDFQKGDIAEGYSVSREKKESFPLTVTSAQKNPTAFYLCASTLDRGLRGYTFGSGTRLTVV.

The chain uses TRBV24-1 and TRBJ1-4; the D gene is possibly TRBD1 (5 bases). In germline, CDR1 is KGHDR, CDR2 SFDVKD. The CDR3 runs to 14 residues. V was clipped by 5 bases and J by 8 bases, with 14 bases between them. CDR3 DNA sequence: TGTGCCACCAGTGGGGGGGGAAGTGGAGAAAAACTGTTTTTT. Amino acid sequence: CATSGGGSGEKLFF.

DNA for the CDR3: TGTGCCAGCAGAGAAAGCACAGATACGCAGTATTTT. It codes for CASRESTDTQYF. J is TRBJ2-3 and V is TRBV2; D is ambiguous. Germline V gene lookup returns CDR1 SNHLY and CDR2 FYNNEI. The CDR3 contains 12 residues. Trimming cost V 6 bases and J 0 bases, with 4 bases left between them.

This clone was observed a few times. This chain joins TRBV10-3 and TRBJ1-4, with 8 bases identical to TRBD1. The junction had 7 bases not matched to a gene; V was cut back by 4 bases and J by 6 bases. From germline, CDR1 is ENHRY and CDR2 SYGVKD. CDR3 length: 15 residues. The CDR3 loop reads CAISANTGGDEKLFF. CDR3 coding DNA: TGTGCCATCAGTGCTAACACAGGGGGGGATGAAAAACTGTTTTTT.

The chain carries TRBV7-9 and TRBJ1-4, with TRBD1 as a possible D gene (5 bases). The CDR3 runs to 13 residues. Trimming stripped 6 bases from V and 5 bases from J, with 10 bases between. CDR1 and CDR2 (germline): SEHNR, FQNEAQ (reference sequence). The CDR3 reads CASRPNRNEKLFF. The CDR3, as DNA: TGTGCCAGCAGGCCTAACAGGAATGAAAAACTGTTTTTT.

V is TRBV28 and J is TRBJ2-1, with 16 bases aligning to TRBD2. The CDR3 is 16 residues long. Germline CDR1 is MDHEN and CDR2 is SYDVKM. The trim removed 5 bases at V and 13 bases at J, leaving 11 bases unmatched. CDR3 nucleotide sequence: TGTGCCAGCAGTCTACTGCCGGGACTAGCGGGGGGGCAACAGTTCTTC. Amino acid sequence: CASSLLPGLAGGQQFF.

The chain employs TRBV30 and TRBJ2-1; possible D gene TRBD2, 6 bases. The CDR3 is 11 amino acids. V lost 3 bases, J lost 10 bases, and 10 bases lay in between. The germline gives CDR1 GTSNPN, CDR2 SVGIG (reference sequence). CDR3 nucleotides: TGTGCCTGGAGGCTAGCGTTCGAGCAGTTCTTC. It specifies CAWRLAFEQFF.